These T cell receptor beta chains were read from a single sample in a study of T-cell reconstitution after alpha-beta-depleted transplantation in children. TCRdb processed the PCR reads anew with MiXCR; each CDR3 protein has one entry. This sample has fewer than 450,000 distinct CDR3 sequences, with roughly 16% found just once. The material was PBMCs, mostly from graft donor cells, obtained 360 days after TCRalphabeta/CD19-depleted stem cell transplant. The origin of the receptors is a male patient between 2 and 9 years old who had a stem cell transplant for acute lymphoblastic leukemia, so the T cells may come from the graft donor. CDR3s leave out the opening cysteine and the closing phenylalanine or tryptophan. Fields, in order: J gene, V gene, CDR3 length, CDR3 protein.

TRBJ2-2 TRBV18 15 ASSPPKRGRPTGELF
TRBJ2-2 TRBV4-2 15 ASSQDRLLSYTGELF
TRBJ1-1 TRBV5-5 14 ASSLAPGQMNTEAF
TRBJ2-7 TRBV29-1 15 SVRGLAGGPTPYEQY
TRBJ1-5 TRBV28 9 ASSSRQPQH
TRBJ2-5 TRBV20-1 12 SGRQGSGVETQY
TRBJ2-5 TRBV20-1 10 SAPADYETQY
TRBJ2-1 TRBV7-8 14 ASSPELAGIIIEQF
TRBJ2-5 TRBV18 12 ASSPGTEAETQY
TRBJ2-7 TRBV4-2 11 ASSPGTHYEQY
TRBJ1-3 TRBV4-1 14 ASSQLWDLAGNTIY
TRBJ2-7 TRBV28 12 ASSLASILYEQY
TRBJ2-3 TRBV5-1 12 ASSLEERTDTQY
TRBJ2-1 TRBV24-1 15 VTSDPGLAGSYNEQF
TRBJ1-4 TRBV23-1 13 ASSPQGAGNEKLF
TRBJ2-1 TRBV7-3 12 ASRAGGRYNEQF
TRBJ1-1 TRBV7-6 15 ASSLAYWDGGNTEAF